Listed below are T cell receptor beta chains from one sample, sequenced in a study of OX40 agonist ivuxolimab in advanced cancers. The protocol was immunoSEQ multiplex PCR, while the TCRdb copy is restricted to in-frame clones and leaves out a portion. The sample carries tens of thousands of clones, 80% to 90% recorded once. Sample: CD4+ or CD8+ T cells sorted from blood, taken in a trial of the OX40 agonist ivuxolimab. The receptors were gathered from an adult with an advanced solid tumor such as melanoma, head and neck, liver or kidney cancer. CDR3s include the opening cysteine and the closing phenylalanine or tryptophan. The order of the fields is D gene, clone size, V gene, J gene, CDR3 protein, CDR3 DNA. A D gene is named only where the DNA matches it firmly. For some rows the clone size is stated as once, few or many, or as a class when expanded; others skip it.

.	.	TRBV11-2	TRBJ1-1	CASSLVKYTEAFF	TGTGCCAGCAGCTTAGTGAAATACACTGAAGCTTTCTTT
TRBD2	.	TRBV10-2	TRBJ2-1	CASHSGRAYNEQFF	TGCGCCAGCCATAGCGGGAGGGCGTACAATGAGCAGTTCTTC
.	.	TRBV6-1	TRBJ1-1	CASSEQGGTEAFF	TGTGCCAGCAGTGAACAGGGTGGCACTGAAGCTTTCTTT
TRBD1	.	TRBV18	TRBJ1-2	CASSAQGQGNGYTF	TGTGCCAGCTCAGCCCAGGGACAGGGAAATGGCTACACCTTC
.	.	TRBV2	TRBJ2-4	CASTPANYIQYF	TGTGCCAGCACACCGGCGAATTACATTCAGTACTTC
.	.	TRBV18	TRBJ1-1	CANRRRENTEAFF	TGTGCCAACCGGAGGAGGGAGAACACTGAAGCTTTCTTT
TRBD2	once	TRBV10-2	TRBJ2-3	CASSSTSGTDTQYF	TGCGCCAGCAGTTCCACTAGCGGCACAGATACGCAGTATTTT
.	.	TRBV7-8	TRBJ1-6	CASRLGGDNSPLHF	TGTGCCAGCAGGCTTGGGGGGGATAATTCACCCCTCCACTTT
.	.	TRBV28	TRBJ1-3	CASSPNQGVGNTIYF	TGTGCCAGCAGTCCAAACCAGGGTGTGGGAAACACCATATATTTT
.	.	TRBV15	TRBJ1-5	CATSRTRLQPQHF	TGTGCCACCAGCAGAACCAGGCTTCAGCCCCAGCATTTT
TRBD2	.	TRBV6-1	TRBJ2-1	CAIRLAGANEQFF	TGTGCCATCCGACTAGCGGGTGCAAATGAGCAGTTCTTC
TRBD2	.	TRBV4-2	TRBJ2-5	CASSQSLTSGQETQYF	TGTGCCAGCAGCCAAAGCCTGACTAGCGGACAAGAGACCCAGTACTTC
TRBD2	.	TRBV7-2	TRBJ2-5	CASSFQRGEGETQYF	TGTGCCAGCAGCTTCCAGCGGGGCGAGGGGGAGACCCAGTACTTC
.	.	TRBV7-2	TRBJ2-5	CASSLVDSSQETQYF	TGTGCCAGCAGCTTGGTTGACAGTTCCCAAGAGACCCAGTACTTC
.	.	TRBV5-1	TRBJ1-2	CASSAQNYGYTF	TGCGCCAGCAGTGCCCAGAACTATGGCTACACCTTC
.	.	TRBV28	TRBJ1-2	CASSLEGWAYSENYGYTF	TGTGCCAGCAGTTTAGAAGGCTGGGCTTACTCTGAAAACTATGGCTACACCTTC
.	.	TRBV7-9	TRBJ2-2	CASSLAGIYTGELFF	TGTGCCAGCAGCTTAGCGGGAATTTACACCGGGGAGCTGTTTTTT
.	.	TRBV2	TRBJ2-2	CASSALRGGSTGELFF	TGTGCCAGCAGTGCCCTCAGGGGGGGGTCCACCGGGGAGCTGTTTTTT
.	.	TRBV29-1	TRBJ2-1	CSVVSDNEQFF	TGCAGCGTTGTTAGTGACAATGAGCAGTTCTTC
TRBD1	.	TRBV27	TRBJ1-5	CASSLSNRGPDQPQHF	TGTGCCAGCAGTCTAAGCAACAGGGGGCCAGATCAGCCCCAGCATTTT
TRBD1	.	TRBV14	TRBJ2-2	CASSINPIKKTKKGALPPGELFF	TGTGCCAGCAGCATAAATCCGATCAAAAAAACAAAGAAGGGGGCACTGCCTCCCGGGGAGCTGTTTTTT
TRBD2	.	TRBV7-9	TRBJ2-1	CASRRTSDSYNEQFF	TGTGCCAGCAGGCGGACTAGCGACTCCTACAATGAGCAGTTCTTC
.	once	TRBV27	TRBJ2-1	CASSLSVYNEQFF	TGTGCCAGCAGTTTATCGGTCTACAATGAGCAGTTCTTC
.	once	TRBV5-1	TRBJ2-5	CASTDYGTLDQETQYF	TGCGCCAGCACCGATTACGGGACTCTCGACCAAGAGACCCAGTACTTC
TRBD1	.	TRBV6-1	TRBJ1-6	CASFDRGYSSPLHF	TGTGCCAGCTTTGACAGGGGATACAGTTCACCCCTCCACTTT
.	.	TRBV29-1	TRBJ2-5	CSVGLQETQYF	TGCAGCGTTGGGTTACAAGAGACCCAGTACTTC
.	.	TRBV6-5	TRBJ2-3	CASSYSYREHTDTQYF	TGTGCCAGCAGTTACTCCTACAGGGAACACACAGATACGCAGTATTTT
TRBD1	.	TRBV6-5	TRBJ1-6	CASSSTGVGSPLHF	TGTGCCAGCAGTTCCACAGGGGTAGGGTCACCCCTCCACTTT
TRBD1	.	TRBV6-5	TRBJ2-7	CASSPWTGEGEQYF	TGTGCCAGCAGTCCATGGACAGGGGAGGGGGAGCAGTACTTC
.	.	TRBV7-9	TRBJ2-2	CASSSQFPGELFF	TGTGCCAGCAGCTCCCAATTTCCCGGGGAGCTGTTTTTT
.	.	TRBV18	TRBJ2-2	CASSPRLENTGELFF	TGTGCCAGCTCACCAAGACTTGAGAACACCGGGGAGCTGTTTTTT
TRBD1	.	TRBV29-1	TRBJ1-1	CSVDRTGNTEAFF	TGCAGCGTTGATAGGACAGGGAACACTGAAGCTTTCTTT
.	.	TRBV2	TRBJ1-4	CASMGREKLFF	TGTGCCAGCATGGGGAGGGAAAAACTGTTTTTT
.	.	TRBV20-1	TRBJ2-7	CSALGVEQYF	TGCAGTGCTCTAGGGGTCGAGCAGTACTTC
.	.	TRBV5-1	TRBJ2-7	CASTWGSGITSEQYF	TGCGCCAGCACCTGGGGTAGCGGAATCACTAGCGAGCAGTACTTC
.	.	TRBV18	TRBJ2-2	CASSPRHVDTGELFF	TGTGCCAGCTCACCAAGGCACGTCGACACCGGGGAGCTGTTTTTT
TRBD2	.	TRBV7-2	TRBJ2-1	CASTLGGNFYEQFF	TGTGCCAGCACCTTGGGGGGGAACTTTTATGAGCAGTTCTTC
TRBD1	.	TRBV7-8	TRBJ1-4	CASSQGTGLTNEKLFF	TGTGCCAGCAGCCAAGGGACAGGGTTAACTAATGAAAAACTGTTTTTT
.	.	TRBV25-1	TRBJ1-4	CASSAQITTNEKLFF	TGTGCCAGCAGTGCGCAGATTACAACTAATGAAAAACTGTTTTTT
.	.	TRBV7-9	TRBJ2-2	CASSGVGGQTGELFF	TGTGCCAGCAGCGGCGTCGGGGGCCAGACCGGGGAGCTGTTTTTT
TRBD1	.	TRBV5-6	TRBJ2-1	CASSSAPGQGFNEQFF	TGTGCCAGCAGCTCGGCCCCGGGACAGGGATTCAATGAGCAGTTCTTC
.	.	TRBV6-1	TRBJ1-6	CASSEVTISDSPLHF	TGTGCCAGCAGTGAAGTGACCATTAGTGATTCACCCCTCCACTTT
.	.	TRBV7-3	TRBJ2-4	CASSSGLENIQYF	TGTGCCAGCAGCTCAGGACTGGAAAACATTCAGTACTTC
TRBD2	.	TRBV5-6	TRBJ2-1	CASRPSGSSYNEQFF	TGTGCCAGCAGACCGAGCGGGAGCTCCTACAATGAGCAGTTCTTC
.	.	TRBV6-5	TRBJ1-1	CASSPRQLMNTEAFF	TGTGCCAGCAGTCCTCGACAGTTGATGAACACTGAAGCTTTCTTT
.	.	TRBV7-8	TRBJ2-5	CASSRRGTTQETQYF	TGTGCCAGCAGCCGCCGAGGTACGACCCAAGAGACCCAGTACTTC